The 16 T cell receptor beta chains below all came from one sample that was sequenced in a study of long-term antiretroviral therapy in people with HIV (dated by TCRdb to between 2021 and 2024). The immunoSEQ hsTCRB v3.0 assay was used at survey level resolution to sequence the TRB variable region. TCRdb mirrors the immuneACCESS table, restricted to in-frame sequences. Some clones are absent from its copies; in checked studies, under half trace to an unresolved V gene, and the reason for the others is unknown. The sample table lists 20,000 to 25,000 clones, 70% to 85% of them with a count of one. Of the sample, 3.5% to 6% falls within the top ten clones. The sequencing used unsorted PBMCs, collected 0.5 years after starting antiretroviral therapy. Every receptor here comes from a man aged 18 to 29 with HIV.

The V gene is TRBV18, the J gene TRBJ2-7; D is unresolved. V gave up 2 bases and J gave up 5 bases, with 10 bases separating them. From germline, CDR1 is KGHSH and CDR2 LQKENI. CDR3 length: 13 amino acids. CDR3 in amino acids: CASSPVRNNEQYF. Here the CDR3 DNA reads TGTGCCAGCTCACCAGTAAGAAACAACGAGCAGTACTTC.

V is TRBV29-1 and J is TRBJ1-3; D unresolved. In germline, CDR1 is SQVTM, CDR2 ANQGSEA. CDR3 size: 13 residues. The CDR3 spells CSATTSSGNTIYF. CDR3 sequence (DNA): TGCAGTGCAACAACGAGCTCTGGAAACACCATATATTTT. Combining the CDR3 with reference TRBV29-1 and TRBJ1-3 gives the whole variable domain SAVISQKPSRDICQRGTSLTIQCQVDSQVTMMFWYRQQPGQSLTLIATANQGSEATYESGFVIDKFPISRPNLTFSTLTVSNMSPEDSSIYLCSATTSSGNTIYFGEGSWLTVV.

As DNA, the CDR3 is TGTGCCAGCAGCTCCGAAAGCATGTACGGGGAGCTGTTTTTT. It codes for CASSSESMYGELFF. This chain uses TRBV7-7 with TRBJ2-2; D ambiguous. Germline CDR1 is SSHAT and CDR2 is FNYEAQ (reference sequence). The V and J ends lost 4 bases and 7 bases respectively, with 13 bases between them. This CDR3 is built from 14 residues.

For this clone: This sample includes further DNA sequences coding for the same CDR3. The chain couples TRBV6-6 to TRBJ2-7, with D perhaps matching TRBD1 or TRBD2 (5 bases each). The V gene lost 5 bases and the J gene lost 11 bases, with 22 bases spanning the gap. Germline V gene data show CDR1 as MNHNY and CDR2 as SVGAGI (reference sequence). The CDR3 is made up of 14 amino acids. The CDR3 sequence: CASSQGEVQKKEYF. Written as DNA, the CDR3 is TGTGCCAGCAGTCAGGGAGAGGTCCAAAAGAAGGAGTACTTC.

This clone has only a few counts. The rearrangement uses TRBV7-2 and TRBJ2-1; no clear D gene. Germline CDR1 SGHTA, CDR2 FQGNSA. V was trimmed by 5 bases and J by 0 bases, leaving 11 bases between them. This CDR3 region has 15 residues. The CDR3 bases are TGTGCCAGCAGCCCCTGGGGTAACTCCTACAATGAGCAGTTCTTC. Residues: CASSPWGNSYNEQFF.

The chain has TRBV19 and TRBJ1-2, with D possibly TRBD1 on 5 matching bases. The germline gives CDR1 LNHDA, CDR2 SQIVND (reference sequence). The CDR3 runs 11 residues. Deletions cut 9 bases from V and 2 bases from J, with 7 bases between. In DNA, the CDR3 is TGTGCCAGCGGGGGAAACTATGGCTACACCTTC. This codes for CASGGNYGYTF.

The V call is TRBV7-2, the J call TRBJ2-7; 7 positions match TRBD1. CDR3 length: 14 amino acids. The germline V gene encodes CDR1 SGHTA and CDR2 FQGNSA. Trimming removed 4 bases from V and 3 bases from J; junction bases left unmatched: 6. The CDR3 reads CASSSGTENYEQYF. CDR3 coding DNA: TGTGCCAGCAGCTCCGGGACAGAAAACTACGAGCAGTACTTC.

The CDR3 reads CASSQDRDLNTEAFF. The CDR3 bases are TGCGCCAGCAGCCAAGACCGGGATTTGAACACTGAAGCTTTCTTT. The rearrangement links TRBV4-3 to TRBJ1-1; D remains ambiguous. The ends were cut back, 0 bases at V and 0 bases at J, with 8 bases in the middle. The CDR3 runs to 15 residues. Germline V lookup: CDR1 LGHNA, CDR2 YSLEER.

The rearrangement links TRBV11-2 to TRBJ2-1; 7 bases match TRBD1. From germline, CDR1 is SGHAT and CDR2 FQNNGV. With V trimmed by 2 bases and J by 7 bases, 5 bases remained unmatched. The CDR3 loop spans 14 amino acids. In nucleotides, the CDR3 is TGTGCCAGCAGCTTAATAGGGACAGAAAATGAGCAGTTCTTC. This codes for CASSLIGTENEQFF. The whole variable domain, filled in from reference TRBV11-2 and TRBJ2-1, reads EAGVAQSPRYKIIEKRQSVAFWCNPISGHATLYWYQQILGQGPKLLIQFQNNGVVDDSQLPKDRFSAERLKGVDSTLKIQPAKLEDSAVYLCASSLIGTENEQFFGPGTRLTVL.

V gene TRBV23-1 combines with J gene TRBJ1-1, with D possibly TRBD1 on 6 matching bases. TRBV23-1 is reported as an ORF; its role is uncertain. V lost 10 bases, J lost 5 bases, and 17 bases lay in between. There are 13 residues in the CDR3. CDR3 sequence reads: CATRRGLWTEAFF. The CDR3 DNA sequence: TGCGCCACTCGCAGGGGTTTGTGGACTGAAGCTTTCTTT.

The gene calls are TRBV7-9 and TRBJ2-3; 14 bases line up with TRBD2. CDR3 length: 14 amino acids. Per the germline V gene, CDR1 is SEHNR and CDR2 is FQNEAQ (reference sequence). Unmatched junction bases numbered 3, after V lost 5 bases and J lost 8 bases. The CDR3 region is CASSPGTSGSTQYF. As DNA, the CDR3 is TGTGCCAGCAGCCCCGGGACTAGCGGGAGTACGCAGTATTTT.

This chain connects TRBV7-6 to TRBJ1-3; perhaps TRBD1 as D (5 bases). Trimming took 4 bases from V and 2 from J, leaving 9 bases between them. Germline V CDR1 and CDR2: SGHVS, FNYEAQ. The length of the CDR3 is 14 residues. The CDR3 spells CASSSWGTGNTIYF. In DNA, the CDR3 is TGTGCCAGCAGCTCTTGGGGGACTGGAAACACCATATATTTT.

The gene calls are TRBV2 and TRBJ2-3; 7 bases align to TRBD2. The ends lost 7 bases at V and 8 bases at J; junction bases unmatched: 12. In germline, CDR1 is SNHLY, CDR2 FYNNEI. This CDR3 comprises 14 residues. For the CDR3, the DNA is TGTGCCAGCACCGGCGGGGGAGACTCTGGTACGCAGTATTTT. As protein: CASTGGGDSGTQYF.

The chain recombines TRBV9 with TRBJ2-3, with D possibly matching TRBD2 (6 bases). CDR3 size: 16 residues. Germline CDR1 SGDLS, CDR2 YYNGEE. Deletions cut 4 bases from V and 0 bases from J, with 15 bases between. The CDR3 spells CASSPTSGTSTDTQYF. The DNA of the CDR3 is TGTGCCAGCAGCCCAACCTCCGGGACTAGCACAGATACGCAGTATTTT.

This chain joins TRBV11-1 and TRBJ1-1; a weak D match, TRBD1 (6 bases). The V end lost 5 bases, the J end lost 4 bases, and 17 bases lay between the germline ends. The germline V gene has CDR1 SGHAT and CDR2 FQDESV (reference sequence). The CDR3 has 15 amino acids. The CDR3 is CASSPLGGPRTEAFF. As DNA, the CDR3 is TGTGCCAGCAGCCCACTAGGGGGTCCTCGCACTGAAGCTTTCTTT.

The chain joins TRBV5-1 to TRBJ1-1, with 10 bases matching TRBD1. Germline V gene data show CDR1 as SGHRS and CDR2 as YFSETQ. The V segment lost 0 bases and the J segment 3 bases; nucleotides outside the gene matches: 2. There are 15 residues in the CDR3. CDR3 coding DNA: TGCGCCAGCAGCTTGGTTGGACAGGGGGACACTGAAGCTTTCTTT. Its translation: CASSLVGQGDTEAFF.